Each of the 17 T cell receptor beta chains below was sequenced from the same sample in a study of T cell repertoires in cytomegalovirus infection. MiXCR, applied by TCRdb to the reads, yields one record per CDR3 protein. Among hundreds of thousands of distinct CDR3 sequences, 24% were seen once, and the ten largest hold roughly 8%. Sequencing input: CD8+ T cells from PBMCs. The receptors were gathered from a human donor in good health (CMV status not recorded). Some clones in this sample may be carry-over from other donors' samples.

Only a few counts were recorded for this clonotype. The chain has TRBV5-6 and TRBJ2-2, with 7 bases identical to TRBD2. Germline V gene data show CDR1 as SGHDT and CDR2 as YYEEEE. This CDR3 spans 17 amino acids. The ends lost 0 bases at V and 5 bases at J; junction bases unmatched: 10. CDR3 DNA: TGTGCCAGCAGCTTGGGATACGCGGCTAGCGGAACCGGGGAGCTGTTTTTT. Protein sequence: CASSLGYAASGTGELFF.

The chain combines TRBV20-1 with TRBJ1-1, with D possibly matching TRBD1 (6 bases). Trimming took 5 bases from V and 8 from J, leaving 27 bases between them. CDR1 is DFQATT, CDR2 SNEGSKA, per germline (reference sequence). The CDR3 has 16 amino acids. Here the CDR3 reads CSALPKAPRQGREAFF. The CDR3 DNA reads as TGCAGTGCTCTCCCTAAAGCCCCCCGGCAGGGGCGCGAAGCTTTCTTT.

The CDR3 nucleotides read TGTGCCAGCAGCTTAGCAGGGGTGAGAGAGACCCAGTACTTC. It yields the protein CASSLAGVRETQYF. This rearrangement joins TRBV7-9 to TRBJ2-5; D may be TRBD1 (5 bases). The CDR3 contains 14 residues. CDR1 is SEHNR, CDR2 FQNEAQ, per germline (reference sequence). V was pared by 0 bases and J by 4 bases, with 9 bases between.

The V call is TRBV6-1, the J call TRBJ2-1; maybe TRBD1 (7 bases). The germline V and J ends were trimmed by 1 base and 1 base, with 14 bases remaining between them. Germline CDR1 MNHNS, CDR2 SASEGT. This CDR3 comprises 17 residues. CDR3 amino acids: CASSEVRRGESYNEQFF. The CDR3 DNA sequence: TGTGCCAGCAGTGAAGTTCGCAGGGGGGAATCCTACAATGAGCAGTTCTTC.

This clonotype has ten or more counts. The rearrangement links TRBV7-6 to TRBJ2-1, with D tentatively TRBD1 (5 bases). CDR1 and CDR2 (germline): SGHVS, FNYEAQ. The V end was cut by 3 bases, the J end by 10 bases, with 7 bases between. The CDR3 is 11 residues long. In nucleotides, the CDR3 is TGTGCCAGCAGCTTTAAGGGGGAGCAGTTCTTC. This gives the protein CASSFKGEQFF.

This clonotype came up many times. CDR3 DNA sequence: TGTGCTAGTGGTTTGACTCTCGGGTATGAGCAGTTCTTC. Protein: CASGLTLGYEQFF. The chain combines TRBV12-5 with TRBJ2-1; D call uncertain. Trimming removed 2 bases at V and 8 bases at J, with 10 bases between. Germline CDR1 is LGHNT and CDR2 is FRNRAP. The CDR3 spans 13 residues.

This clonotype was recorded at least ten times. The chain employs TRBV7-2 and TRBJ2-2, with D maybe TRBD1 (5 bases). This CDR3 comprises 16 residues. The ends were cut back, 5 bases at V and 2 bases at J, with 15 bases in the middle. Germline CDR1 is SGHTA and CDR2 is FQGNSA. The CDR3: CASSSLDSPNTGELFF. The CDR3 DNA follows: TGTGCCAGCAGCAGCCTCGACAGCCCCAACACCGGGGAGCTGTTTTTT.

This clonotype was seen repeatedly, ten times or more. The V call is TRBV6-2 or TRBV6-3, the J call TRBJ1-1; D not resolved. The CDR3 runs 15 residues. Germline V gene sequence: CDR1 MNHEY, CDR2 SVGEGT. V was pared by 7 bases and J by 2 bases, with 17 bases between. The CDR3, as DNA: TGTGCCAGCAAAGTGACTCCCACTATCAACACTGAAGCTTTCTTT. This gives the protein CASKVTPTINTEAFF.

The V and J genes are TRBV6-5 and TRBJ1-1, with D perhaps matching TRBD1 (5 bases). CDR3 length: 13 amino acids. V was pared by 6 bases and J by 4 bases, with 12 bases between. CDR1 and CDR2 from the germline V gene are MNHEY and SVGAGI. CDR3 region: CASRTGGGTEAFF. The CDR3 coding sequence is TGTGCCAGCAGGACCGGGGGGGGCACTGAAGCTTTCTTT.

This clonotype was seen many times. The chain recombines TRBV7-6 with TRBJ2-1; D uncertain. Germline CDR1 SGHVS, CDR2 FNYEAQ. The CDR3 loop spans 15 amino acids. V was shortened by 0 bases and J by 4 bases, with 10 bases between the two germline ends. The CDR3 spells CASSLAPSSYNEQFF. The CDR3 region has the DNA TGTGCCAGCAGCTTAGCCCCGTCTTCTTACAATGAGCAGTTCTTC.

The chain combines TRBV2 with TRBJ2-3; 7 bases match TRBD2. Germline V lookup: CDR1 SNHLY, CDR2 FYNNEI. The trim removed 8 bases at V and 6 bases at J, leaving 5 bases unmatched. The CDR3 consists of 12 residues. The CDR3 DNA sequence: TGTGCCAGCGAAGCGGGGACCGATACGCAGTATTTT. Translating it yields CASEAGTDTQYF.

This clonotype came up a few times. CDR3 DNA: TGTGCCAGCAACATAGGGCCCCAGGGGACCCAGTACTTC. Its translation is CASNIGPQGTQYF. V is TRBV13 and J is TRBJ2-5; tentatively, D is TRBD1 (5 bases). Germline V CDR1 and CDR2: PRHDT, FYEKMQ (reference sequence). The CDR3 extends over 13 amino acids. Between the trimmed V and J ends, which lost 7 bases and 7 bases, there was a span of 16 bases.

This clonotype turned up a few times. This rearrangement joins TRBV10-3 to TRBJ2-3, with D maybe TRBD1 (6 bases). In germline, CDR1 is ENHRY, CDR2 SYGVKD. The CDR3 extends over 13 amino acids. The germline V and J ends were trimmed by 8 bases and 5 bases, with 14 bases remaining between them. DNA for the CDR3: TGTGCCATCGAAGGGGGTGGAGGAGATACGCAGTATTTT. Amino acid sequence: CAIEGGGGDTQYF.

Points on this clonotype: Possible read error: a much larger clone is one base away. V and J are TRBV7-2 and TRBJ1-2; D uncertain. The V gene lost 7 bases and the J gene lost 5 bases, with 14 bases spanning the gap. The CDR3 is 13 residues long. Germline CDR1 SGHTA, CDR2 FQGNSA. The CDR3 protein is CTSTQSVAYGYTF. Here the CDR3 DNA reads TGTACCAGCACCCAGAGTGTTGCATATGGCTACACCTTC.

This clonotype was seen only a few times. The CDR3 is CASSQTVQDGYTF. Written as DNA, the CDR3 is TGCGCCAGCAGCCAGACGGTTCAAGATGGCTACACCTTC. The chain combines TRBV4-1 with TRBJ1-2, with no clear D. V was cut by 3 bases and J by 6 bases, with 11 bases left in between. The CDR3 is made up of 13 amino acids. Germline V lookup: CDR1 MGHRA, CDR2 YSYEKL.

This clonotype has more than one count but fewer than ten. This chain links TRBV7-9 with TRBJ2-3, with D possibly TRBD2 on 7 matching bases. This CDR3 is built from 14 residues. Looked up from germline, CDR1 is SEHNR and CDR2 is FQNEAQ (reference sequence). V lost 3 bases to trimming and J lost 4 bases, with 11 bases between them. CDR3 nucleotides: TGTGCCAGCAGCTTCCAGGGGAGGGCAGATACGCAGTATTTT. This codes for CASSFQGRADTQYF.

The rearrangement links TRBV6-2 or TRBV6-3 to TRBJ2-1; TRBD1 might be the D (8 bases). The CDR3 consists of 15 residues. From germline, CDR1 is MNHEY and CDR2 SVGEGT. V was clipped by 5 bases and J by 2 bases, with 13 bases between them. The CDR3 DNA sequence: TGTGCCAGCAGTCCACAGGGGGGGACCTACAATGAGCAGTTCTTC. As protein: CASSPQGGTYNEQFF.